Below are 18 T cell receptor beta chains sequenced from a single sample in a study of T cell responses to AZD1222 COVID-19 vaccine. Only in-frame clones appear in the TCRdb table, and some are missing; sequencing was by immunoSEQ multiplex PCR. Of 110,000 or so clones in the sample, around nine tenths were seen once. Sequencing was performed on peripheral blood, taken 28 days after the second dose of the MenACWY control vaccine. The receptors originated from an adult who received the MenACWY meningococcal vaccine as a control.

This chain connects TRBV6-2 or TRBV6-3 to TRBJ1-4; tentatively, D is TRBD1 (5 bases). The CDR3 loop spans 14 amino acids. V shed 4 bases and J shed 5 bases, with 11 bases lying between them. Germline V CDR1 and CDR2: MNHEY, SVGEGT. In DNA form, the CDR3 reads TGTGCCAGCAGTTCGTGGGGGAGGAATGAAAAACTGTTTTTT. Translation: CASSSWGRNEKLFF.

The chain couples TRBV6-5 to TRBJ2-7; tentatively, D is TRBD2 (6 bases). Germline V gene lookup returns CDR1 MNHEY and CDR2 SVGAGI. The V end lost 5 bases, the J end lost 3 bases, and 8 bases lay between the germline ends. This CDR3 has 12 amino acids. The DNA of the CDR3 is TGTGCCAGCAGTCACGGGGGCTACGAGCAGTACTTC. Amino acid sequence: CASSHGGYEQYF.

The chain employs TRBV6-5 and TRBJ2-7; 12 bases map to TRBD2. Germline V gene data show CDR1 as MNHEY and CDR2 as SVGAGI. This CDR3 has 15 amino acids. The junction had 9 bases not matched to a gene; V was cut back by 6 bases and J by 6 bases. CDR3 in amino acids: CASSRQTSGSSEQYF. The CDR3 nucleotides are TGTGCCAGCAGCCGTCAGACTAGCGGGAGTTCCGAGCAGTACTTC.

The chain couples TRBV5-4 to TRBJ2-2; 9 bases fit TRBD1. The CDR3 consists of 15 residues. V trimming: 4 bases; J trimming: 0 bases; junction bases outside the gene matches: 1. CDR1 and CDR2 from the germline V gene are SGHNT and YYREEE (reference sequence). CDR3 loop: CASSRTGANTGELFF. CDR3 in DNA: TGTGCCAGCAGCCGGACAGGGGCGAACACCGGGGAGCTGTTTTTT.

The rearrangement joins TRBV24-1 to TRBJ2-3; possibly TRBD2 for D (7 bases). Trimming removed 2 bases at V and 2 bases at J, with 16 bases between. Germline CDR1 reads KGHDR; CDR2 reads SFDVKD. There are 17 residues in the CDR3. CDR3: CATSDSRGGGVTDTQYF. The CDR3 DNA reads as TGTGCCACCAGTGATTCCCGGGGAGGGGGGGTCACAGATACGCAGTATTTT.

This chain uses TRBV7-2 with TRBJ2-2; TRBD2 aligns across 16 bases. The CDR3 runs 17 residues. The trim removed 3 bases at V and 5 bases at J, leaving 3 bases unmatched. The V gene's germline CDR1 is SGHTA and CDR2 FQGNSA. CDR3 loop: CASSLGLAGGFTGELFF. In DNA form, the CDR3 reads TGTGCCAGCAGCTTGGGACTAGCGGGAGGGTTTACCGGGGAGCTGTTTTTT.

V usage is TRBV18 and J usage is TRBJ1-2; TRBD1 is a possible D gene (5 bases). There are 15 residues in the CDR3. Germline CDR1 is KGHSH and CDR2 is LQKENI. Trimming took 5 bases from V and 3 from J, leaving 16 bases between them. The CDR3 protein is CASSTLIDSYYGYTF. The CDR3 DNA is TGTGCCAGCTCAACCTTGATTGACAGCTACTATGGCTACACCTTC. The whole variable domain, remainder taken from reference TRBV18 and TRBJ1-2, is NAGVMQNPRHLVRRRGQEARLRCSPMKGHSHVYWYRQLPEEGLKFMVYLQKENIIDESGMPKERFSAEFPKEGPSILRIQQVVRGDSAAYFCASSTLIDSYYGYTFGSGTRLTVV.

The rearrangement uses TRBV5-1 and TRBJ2-5; D not certain. CDR3 length: 13 residues. V shed 3 bases and J shed 5 bases, with 11 bases lying between them. CDR1 SGHRS and CDR2 YFSETQ come from the germline V gene. CDR3 in amino acids: CASSSDTRETQYF. As DNA, the CDR3 is TGCGCCAGCAGCTCCGACACACGGGAGACCCAGTACTTC.

The chain has TRBV6-5 and TRBJ2-2; the D call may be TRBD1 or TRBD2 (6 bases each). Germline lookup yields CDR1 MNHEY and CDR2 SVGAGI. The germline V and J ends were trimmed by 7 bases and 6 bases, with 15 bases remaining between them. The CDR3 consists of 14 residues. CDR3 amino acids: CASTKGGAAGELFF. For the CDR3, the DNA is TGTGCCAGCACCAAGGGGGGCGCGGCCGGGGAGCTGTTTTTT.

This clone was counted only a few times. The chain joins TRBV2 to TRBJ2-2; no clear D gene. The CDR3 sequence is 13 residues long. The V gene lost 8 bases and the J gene lost 5 bases, with 12 bases spanning the gap. Per germline, CDR1 SNHLY and CDR2 FYNNEI. The CDR3 DNA follows: TGTGCCAGCCGAACGGCAGCAACCGGGGAGCTGTTTTTT. It translates to CASRTAATGELFF.

This chain links TRBV5-1 with TRBJ1-2; 11 bases match TRBD1. CDR1 and CDR2 from the germline V gene are SGHRS and YFSETQ. Germline trimming cut 4 bases from V and 4 bases from J; bases unmatched to any gene: 6. The CDR3 loop spans 15 amino acids. The CDR3 DNA follows: TGCGCCAGCAGCGCGGGGACAGGGGGAGGCTATGGCTACACCTTC. It codes for CASSAGTGGGYGYTF.

The J gene is TRBJ2-1, the V gene TRBV7-2, with D unresolved. Between the trimmed V and J ends, which lost 3 bases and 7 bases, there was a span of 7 bases. This CDR3 comprises 12 residues. Germline loops: CDR1 SGHTA, CDR2 FQGNSA. CDR3 protein: CASSFRWNEQFF. As DNA, the CDR3 is TGTGCCAGCAGCTTCAGATGGAATGAGCAGTTCTTC.

This clone has a handful of counts. This chain links TRBV7-6 with TRBJ2-7; 9 bases are shared with TRBD2. J gave up 4 bases and V 1 base, and 2 bases lay outside the gene matches. CDR3 length: 14 amino acids. The germline CDR1 and CDR2 sequences are SGHVS and FNYEAQ. The CDR3 DNA follows: TGTGCCAGCAGCTTAGGTAGCGGGAGATACGAGCAGTACTTC. It is translated as CASSLGSGRYEQYF.

J is TRBJ2-7 and V is TRBV7-9, with D possibly matching TRBD2 (6 bases). V gave up 1 base and J gave up 4 bases, with 8 bases separating them. The germline V gene encodes CDR1 SEHNR and CDR2 FQNEAQ (reference sequence). The CDR3 is made up of 13 amino acids. The CDR3: CASSLEGLYEQYF. CDR3 coding DNA: TGTGCCAGCAGCTTAGAGGGACTGTACGAGCAGTACTTC.

The chain carries TRBV2 and TRBJ2-3; D gene ambiguous. The CDR3 runs 14 residues. Trimming shortened V by 9 bases and J by 1 base, and 14 bases separated the two germline ends. Germline loops: CDR1 SNHLY, CDR2 FYNNEI. In DNA form, the CDR3 reads TGTGCCAGAACAGTCAACACAGGCACAGATACGCAGTATTTT. It codes for CARTVNTGTDTQYF.

CDR3 loop: CASSLVGQGEAFF. CDR3 sequence (DNA): TGCGCCAGCAGCTTGGTGGGGCAGGGTGAAGCTTTCTTT. The chain couples TRBV5-1 to TRBJ1-1; D is perhaps TRBD1 (5 bases). The CDR3 has 13 amino acids. Germline V lookup: CDR1 SGHRS, CDR2 YFSETQ. Trimming left V 0 bases short and J 7 bases short, with 10 bases between.

This clone is a singleton in its sample. V gene TRBV7-2 combines with J gene TRBJ1-5; the match to TRBD1 covers 8 bases. CDR3 size: 14 residues. V shed 5 bases, J shed 5 bases, and the junction held 5 bases outside the gene matches. Germline V gene data show CDR1 as SGHTA and CDR2 as FQGNSA. The CDR3 nucleotides are TGTGCCAGCAGCCACGGACAGGGTGATCAGCCCCAGCATTTT. Translation: CASSHGQGDQPQHF.

The chain has TRBV2 and TRBJ1-4, with D maybe TRBD1 (6 bases). The V end was cut by 7 bases, the J end by 8 bases, with 14 bases between. CDR3 size: 13 residues. Germline CDR1 reads SNHLY; CDR2 reads FYNNEI. The CDR3 bases are TGTGCCAGCACCGGACAGACCGGGGAAAAACTGTTTTTT. Translating it yields CASTGQTGEKLFF.